The 18 T cell receptor beta chains reported below all come from one sample, sequenced in a study of blood T cell repertoires in COVID-19. Measured with immunoSEQ multiplex PCR; TCRdb has only the in-frame clones, and not every one. Of 71,000 or so clones listed, approximately 90% are singletons. The specimen sequenced was peripheral blood. The receptors shown here come from a woman aged 18-29 years with acute or convalescent COVID-19.

J is TRBJ1-3 and V is TRBV5-1; D gene unclear. The germline V and J ends were trimmed by 4 bases and 0 bases, with 8 bases remaining between them. CDR3 length: 14 amino acids. Germline CDR1 is SGHRS and CDR2 is YFSETQ. CDR3 DNA sequence: TGCGCCAGCAGCCCCGGTCTCTCTGGAAACACCATATATTTT. It encodes CASSPGLSGNTIYF.

The chain uses TRBV28 and TRBJ1-1, with 7 nucleotides matching TRBD1. Unmatched junction bases numbered 3, after V lost 4 bases and J lost 1 base. Per the germline V gene, CDR1 is MDHEN and CDR2 is SYDVKM. The CDR3 has 14 residues. CDR3 nucleotides: TGTGCCAGCAGTTCGGACAGGAAGAACACTGAAGCTTTCTTT. Translating gives CASSSDRKNTEAFF.

This clone was counted a few times. The chain couples TRBV18 to TRBJ2-2, with a weak D call TRBD1 (5 bases). Trimming removed 1 base from V and 3 bases from J, with 9 bases in between. The CDR3 has 15 residues. Germline V gene sequence: CDR1 KGHSH, CDR2 LQKENI. This CDR3 is CASSPQQVDTGELFF. In nucleotides, the CDR3 is TGTGCCAGCTCACCACAACAGGTAGACACCGGGGAGCTGTTTTTT.

This rearrangement joins TRBV11-2 to TRBJ2-1; 8 bases map to TRBD2. Trimming at V came to 3 bases and at J to 5 bases, leaving 6 bases not matched to a gene. The CDR3 has 15 amino acids. Germline loops: CDR1 SGHAT, CDR2 FQNNGV. The CDR3 DNA follows: TGTGCCAGCAGCTTGGAGCGGGAGCGCGACAATGAGCAGTTCTTC. Its protein is CASSLERERDNEQFF.

This clone showed up just once. The genes are TRBV5-6 and TRBJ2-7; the match to TRBD1 covers 9 bases. This CDR3 region has 12 residues. V was pared by 0 bases and J by 11 bases, with 3 bases of the junction left unmatched. Germline CDR1 is SGHDT and CDR2 is YYEEEE. Here the CDR3 reads CASSLGWDREYF. DNA of the CDR3: TGTGCCAGCAGCTTGGGCTGGGACAGGGAGTACTTC.

The chain carries TRBV29-1 and TRBJ1-2, with 10 positions matching TRBD1. The trim removed 7 bases at V and 7 bases at J, leaving 6 bases unmatched. This CDR3 contains 12 residues. Germline V gene lookup returns CDR1 SQVTM and CDR2 ANQGSEA. The DNA for the CDR3 is TGCAGCGCTGGACAGGGGGAGCTTGGCTACACCTTC. Amino acids: CSAGQGELGYTF.

CDR3 DNA sequence: TGCGCCAGCAGCCAAGGTTCCGCCTACAATGAGCAGTTCTTC. It is translated as CASSQGSAYNEQFF. This chain uses TRBV4-1 with TRBJ2-1; unclear D gene. V lost 1 base to trimming and J lost 2 bases, with 6 bases between them. Germline loops: CDR1 MGHRA, CDR2 YSYEKL. The CDR3 covers 14 residues.

This chain joins TRBV28 and TRBJ1-6; possible D gene TRBD1, 6 bases. Between the trimmed V and J ends, which lost 5 bases and 7 bases, there was a span of 21 bases. In germline, CDR1 is MDHEN, CDR2 SYDVKM. The length of the CDR3 is 17 residues. In DNA form, the CDR3 reads TGTGCCAGCAGTCTCTACCGCGGGGGGGCTGGGAATTCACCCCTCCACTTT. Encoded protein: CASSLYRGGAGNSPLHF.

The chain joins TRBV21-1 to TRBJ1-1; the DNA was not compared with TRBD1, the D call given in the table. TRBV21-1 constitutes a pseudogene. The CDR3 covers 15 residues. This chain's CDR3 is CASSKVGALNTEAFF. The CDR3 DNA follows: TGTGCCAGCAGCAAGGTAGGGGCACTAAACACTGAAGCTTTCTTT.

This chain connects TRBV19 to TRBJ2-7, with D possibly matching TRBD2 (5 bases). From germline, CDR1 is LNHDA and CDR2 SQIVND (reference sequence). The CDR3 is 13 residues long. The V end lost 3 bases, the J end lost 3 bases, and 9 bases lay between the germline ends. The CDR3: CASSMARGYEQYF. The DNA of the CDR3 is TGTGCCAGTAGTATGGCACGGGGCTACGAGCAGTACTTC. Supplemented by reference TRBV19 and TRBJ2-7, the full variable domain reads DGGITQSPKYLFRKEGQNVTLSCEQNLNHDAMYWYRQDPGQGLRLIYYSQIVNDFQKGDIAEGYSVSREKKESFPLTVTSAQKNPTAFYLCASSMARGYEQYFGPGTRLTVT.

This chain links TRBV5-1 with TRBJ1-1, with D perhaps matching TRBD1 (5 bases). Deletions cut 0 bases from V and 9 bases from J, with 15 bases between. There are 14 residues in the CDR3. The germline V gene has CDR1 SGHRS and CDR2 YFSETQ. Here the CDR3 DNA reads TGCGCCAGCAGCTTGGCCCTGGCAGGGACTCAAGCTTTCTTT. The encoded protein is CASSLALAGTQAFF.

In its sample, this clone was seen a few times. The rearrangement uses TRBV7-5 and TRBJ1-1; TRBD1 is the table's D call, not checked against the DNA. TRBV7-5 is recorded as a pseudogene. The CDR3 sequence is 18 residues long. CDR3 DNA: TGTGTCAGAAGCTCACGGACAGGGCTACCATTCGTGAACACTGAAGCTTTCTTT. As protein: CVRSSRTGLPFVNTEAFF.

The rearrangement joins TRBV5-1 to TRBJ2-1; 10 nucleotides agree with TRBD2. The V segment lost 4 bases and the J segment 6 bases; nucleotides outside the gene matches: 10. The CDR3 covers 16 residues. CDR1 SGHRS and CDR2 YFSETQ come from the germline V gene. The CDR3 DNA is TGCGCCAGCAGCAATATAGCGGGAGGTCACCTCAATGAGCAGTTCTTC. The encoded protein is CASSNIAGGHLNEQFF.

The chain couples TRBV7-2 to TRBJ1-5, with D possibly being TRBD1 (5 bases). V was pared by 1 base and J by 4 bases, with 8 bases between. CDR1 is SGHTA, CDR2 FQGNSA, per germline. This CDR3 has 14 amino acids. The CDR3 loop is CASSLVGRNQPQHF. The CDR3 region has the DNA TGTGCCAGCAGCTTAGTGGGGCGGAATCAGCCCCAGCATTTT.

The chain has TRBV7-9 and TRBJ2-7, with D maybe TRBD2 (5 bases). This CDR3 has 13 residues. Per the germline V gene, CDR1 is SEHNR and CDR2 is FQNEAQ (reference sequence). V was pared by 5 bases and J by 4 bases, with 12 bases between. CDR3 residues: CASSQSPGYEQYF. In DNA, the CDR3 is TGTGCCAGCAGCCAGTCGCCGGGGTACGAGCAGTACTTC.

The gene calls are TRBV18 and TRBJ1-2; D may be TRBD1 (5 bases). Trimming cost V 6 bases and J 3 bases, with 8 bases left between them. The germline V gene encodes CDR1 KGHSH and CDR2 LQKENI. The CDR3 has 12 residues. The CDR3 protein is CASSQQDYGYTF. The CDR3, as DNA: TGTGCCAGCTCCCAACAGGACTATGGCTACACCTTC.

The V and J genes are TRBV25-1 and TRBJ2-3; 8 bases are shared with TRBD1. With V trimmed by 5 bases and J by 0 bases, 13 bases remained unmatched. The CDR3 is 18 residues long. From germline, CDR1 is MGHDK and CDR2 SYGVNS. The DNA for the CDR3 is TGTGCCAGCAGTAACCCCGGGAGACAGGGGTCTAGCACAGATACGCAGTATTTT. Protein: CASSNPGRQGSSTDTQYF. The variable domain in full, with the rest retrieved from reference TRBV25-1 and TRBJ2-3, is EADIYQTPRYLVIGTGKKITLECSQTMGHDKMYWYQQDPGMELHLIHYSYGVNSTEKGDLSSESTVSRIRTEHFPLTLESARPSHTSQYLCASSNPGRQGSSTDTQYFGPGTRLTVL.

The chain combines TRBV4-3 with TRBJ2-1; 11 bases match TRBD2. V was pared by 6 bases and J by 7 bases, with 11 bases of the junction left unmatched. The CDR3 has 16 amino acids. Germline V lookup: CDR1 LGHNA, CDR2 YSLEER. In DNA form, the CDR3 reads TGCGCCAGCAGGAGGGAACTAGCGGGAGTAAAGAATGAGCAGTTCTTC. Translation gives CASRRELAGVKNEQFF.